These 21 T cell receptor beta chains were all obtained from the same sample, sequenced in a study of OX40 agonist ivuxolimab in advanced cancers. TCRdb keeps only in-frame clones here, not all; method: immunoSEQ multiplex PCR. The sample carries nearly 80,000 clones, roughly 88% recorded once. Sequenced here: CD4+ or CD8+ T cells sorted from blood, sampled in a trial of the OX40 agonist ivuxolimab. These receptors all come from an adult with an advanced solid tumor such as melanoma, head and neck, liver or kidney cancer.

The chain recombines TRBV27 with TRBJ1-5; 8 positions match TRBD1. V lost 4 bases, J lost 5 bases, and 13 bases stayed unmatched. The CDR3 length is 17 residues. Germline CDR1 is MNHEY and CDR2 is SMNVEV (reference sequence). DNA for the CDR3: TGTGCCAGCAGTTCCTCCCCCGGGACAGGATTCCATCAGCCCCAGCATTTT. Protein product: CASSSSPGTGFHQPQHF.

The J gene is TRBJ1-5, the V gene TRBV28; maybe TRBD1 (6 bases). The CDR3 sequence is 14 residues long. Trimming shortened V by 5 bases and J by 6 bases, and 14 bases separated the two germline ends. Looked up from germline, CDR1 is MDHEN and CDR2 is SYDVKM. The CDR3, as DNA: TGTGCCAGCAGTGCGACAGGTTTAGTTCAGCCCCAGCATTTT. Translated, it gives CASSATGLVQPQHF.

The chain is built from TRBV28 and TRBJ2-3; possibly TRBD2 for D (6 bases). Trimming removed 2 bases at V and 3 bases at J, with 15 bases between. From germline, CDR1 is MDHEN and CDR2 SYDVKM. The CDR3 is 16 residues long. In DNA, the CDR3 is TGTGCCAGCAGTTTAGACGGGAGTAGAGGGACAGATACGCAGTATTTT. Its protein product is CASSLDGSRGTDTQYF.

The chain joins TRBV11-2 to TRBJ2-3; 10 nucleotides line up with TRBD2. The V gene end was trimmed by 1 base and the J gene end by 5 bases; junction bases not matched to a gene: 6. This CDR3 contains 16 residues. Germline V lookup: CDR1 SGHAT, CDR2 FQNNGV. CDR3 nucleotide sequence: TGTGCCAGCAGCTTAGGCTTACTAGCGGGGTTAGATACGCAGTATTTT. Protein: CASSLGLLAGLDTQYF.

The chain is built from TRBV28 and TRBJ2-2; TRBD1 aligns across 9 bases. Germline lookup yields CDR1 MDHEN and CDR2 SYDVKM. This CDR3 region has 16 residues. V was clipped by 4 bases and J by 3 bases; unmatched bases: 6. The CDR3 region has the DNA TGTGCCAGCAGTTCCCGGACAGGGGTCGACACCGGGGAGCTGTTTTTT. This codes for CASSSRTGVDTGELFF.

This CDR3 reads CASSYPGQREQYF. The DNA of the CDR3 is TGTGCCAGCAGTTACCCTGGACAGCGCGAGCAGTACTTC. The chain employs TRBV6-5 and TRBJ2-7; tentatively, D is TRBD1 (6 bases). Germline CDR1 reads MNHEY; CDR2 reads SVGAGI. V gave up 2 bases and J gave up 6 bases, with 11 bases separating them. The CDR3 is 13 amino acids.

This chain uses TRBV2 with TRBJ2-7; TRBD2 agrees at 7 bases. The CDR3 has 13 residues. The germline gives CDR1 SNHLY, CDR2 FYNNEI. V trimming: 11 bases; J trimming: 0 bases; junction bases outside the gene matches: 7. CDR3 residues: CAGGGTSSYEQYF. The CDR3 nucleotides read TGTGCCGGGGGGGGAACTAGCTCCTACGAGCAGTACTTC. The full variable domain, with the rest looked up from reference TRBV2 and TRBJ2-7, is EPEVTQTPSHQVTQMGQEVILRCVPISNHLYFYWYRQILGQKVEFLVSFYNNEISEKSEIFDDQFSVERPDGSNFTLKIRSTKLEDSAMYFCAGGGTSSYEQYFGPGTRLTVT.

CDR3 DNA: TGTGCCAGCAGTTTTAGCGGGGGGTACAATGAGCAGTTCTTC. Amino acid sequence: CASSFSGGYNEQFF. This chain connects TRBV28 to TRBJ2-1; 10 bases are shared with TRBD2. After removal of 3 bases from V and 4 bases from J, the junction contained 0 bases not matched to a gene. The CDR3 length is 14 residues. Germline CDR1 MDHEN, CDR2 SYDVKM.

The chain is built from TRBV28 and TRBJ2-5, with 8 positions matching TRBD2. Germline CDR1 reads MDHEN; CDR2 reads SYDVKM. V was pared by 6 bases and J by 2 bases, with 8 bases of the junction left unmatched. The CDR3 sequence is 15 residues long. The CDR3 nucleotides are TGTGCCAGCAGGTCATGGCGGGAGGAGCAAGAGACCCAGTACTTC. As protein: CASRSWREEQETQYF.

This chain connects TRBV4-2 to TRBJ2-2; 7 positions agree with TRBD2. J was trimmed by 0 bases and V by 4 bases; bases with no gene match: 8. Germline CDR1 reads LGHNA; CDR2 reads YNFKEQ. The CDR3 has 17 amino acids. CDR3 nucleotides: TGTGCCAGCAGCCCAGTGGGAGCGGGACCGAACACCGGGGAGCTGTTTTTT. Protein: CASSPVGAGPNTGELFF.

The V and J genes are TRBV28 and TRBJ2-2; TRBD2 matches at 7 bases. Germline CDR1 is MDHEN and CDR2 is SYDVKM. Trimming at V came to 5 bases and at J to 4 bases, leaving 13 bases not matched to a gene. This CDR3 has 17 amino acids. This CDR3 is CASSDPRGGSFTGELFF. As DNA, the CDR3 is TGTGCCAGCAGTGACCCTAGGGGCGGGAGTTTCACCGGGGAGCTGTTTTTT.

The chain couples TRBV15 to TRBJ2-4; D perhaps matches TRBD1 (6 bases). V was pared by 4 bases and J by 7 bases, with 11 bases between. The CDR3 has 13 residues. Germline V gene sequence: CDR1 LNHNV, CDR2 YYDKDF (reference sequence). The CDR3 coding sequence is TGTGCCACCAGCACAGGGGCGGGCAACATTCAGTACTTC. Its protein product is CATSTGAGNIQYF.

The CDR3 DNA follows: TGTGCCAGCAGCTTTCGATCCCAGAACACTGAAGCTTTCTTT. Its protein is CASSFRSQNTEAFF. The chain employs TRBV11-2 and TRBJ1-1, with D unclear. There are 14 residues in the CDR3. Trimming removed 3 bases at V and 1 base at J, with 9 bases between. The germline gives CDR1 SGHAT, CDR2 FQNNGV.

The chain couples TRBV11-2 to TRBJ2-5; D is unclear. The germline V gene has CDR1 SGHAT and CDR2 FQNNGV. This CDR3 is built from 14 residues. Between the trimmed V and J ends, which lost 0 bases and 2 bases, there was a span of 7 bases. For the CDR3, the DNA is TGTGCCAGCAGCTTAGATCCTTCGCAAGAGACCCAGTACTTC. It is translated as CASSLDPSQETQYF.

The chain links TRBV4-1 to TRBJ2-5; TRBD1 is a possible D gene (5 bases). The J call may be incorrect, as the DNA end agrees better with TRBJ2-7. Looked up from germline, CDR1 is MGHRA and CDR2 is YSYEKL. CDR3 length: 14 amino acids. CDR3 region: CASSQDFRGYEQYF. The CDR3 DNA reads TGCGCCAGCAGCCAAGATTTTAGGGGCTACGAGCAGTACTTC.

This clone was seen once. The rearrangement links TRBV6-6 to TRBJ2-3; D possibly corresponds to TRBD2 (6 bases). The CDR3 spans 15 residues. Germline loops: CDR1 MNHNY, CDR2 SVGAGI (reference sequence). V was clipped by 7 bases and J by 2 bases, with 16 bases between them. The CDR3 DNA sequence: TGTGCCAGCATATTGGGGGGAGGATACACAGATACGCAGTATTTT. Protein sequence: CASILGGGYTDTQYF.

This sequence joins TRBV5-8 and TRBJ2-7; D is perhaps TRBD1 (6 bases). CDR1 is SGHTS, CDR2 YDEGEE, per germline. The CDR3 contains 15 residues. Trimming shortened V by 2 bases and J by 3 bases, and 15 bases separated the two germline ends. Here the CDR3 DNA reads TGTGCCAGCAGCTTTTTAGGGGGACGAGACTACGAGCAGTACTTC. This sequence encodes CASSFLGGRDYEQYF. The full variable domain, completed using reference TRBV5-8 and TRBJ2-7, is EAGVTQSPTHLIKTRGQQATLRCSPISGHTSVYWYQQALGLGLQFLLWYDEGEERNRGNFPPRFSGRQFPNYSSELNVNALELEDSALYLCASSFLGGRDYEQYFGPGTRLTVT.

This rearrangement joins TRBV5-1 to TRBJ2-7; 8 nucleotides line up with TRBD1. V shed 0 bases, J shed 4 bases, and the junction held 3 bases outside the gene matches. The CDR3 consists of 14 residues. The germline V gene has CDR1 SGHRS and CDR2 YFSETQ. The CDR3 DNA reads TGCGCCAGCAGCTTGGTTACAGGGGGATACGAGCAGTACTTC. Encoded protein: CASSLVTGGYEQYF.

V usage is TRBV4-1 and J usage is TRBJ2-3, with D tentatively TRBD1 (5 bases). Trimming stripped 4 bases from V and 0 bases from J, with 8 bases between. The CDR3 spans 14 residues. The germline V gene has CDR1 MGHRA and CDR2 YSYEKL. CDR3 nucleotides: TGCGCCAGCAGCCGGGGCCTGAGCACAGATACGCAGTATTTT. Translated: CASSRGLSTDTQYF.

The J gene is TRBJ2-7, the V gene TRBV27; D remains unclear. Trimming removed 5 bases at V and 5 bases at J, with 13 bases between. The CDR3 runs 13 residues. Germline V gene sequence: CDR1 MNHEY, CDR2 SMNVEV (reference sequence). CDR3 coding DNA: TGTGCCAGCAGTCCCCCCGGGTTGAACGAGCAGTACTTC. Amino acids: CASSPPGLNEQYF.

The J gene is TRBJ1-5, the V gene TRBV30; no clear D gene. The CDR3 totals 13 residues. Germline V CDR1 and CDR2: GTSNPN, SVGIG (reference sequence). The V end was cut by 0 bases, the J end by 4 bases, with 7 bases between. The CDR3 sequence is CAWSVTENQPQHF. As DNA, the CDR3 is TGTGCCTGGAGTGTAACAGAAAATCAGCCCCAGCATTTT.